What follows are 2 T cell receptor beta chains derived from one specimen sequenced in a study of blood T cell repertoires in COVID-19. Sequencing was performed with immunoSEQ multiplex PCR; in TCRdb, only in-frame clones are kept and a portion is missing. The sample has about 34,000 clones, around nine tenths seen once. Material: peripheral blood. All receptors derive from a man between 60 and 70 years old with active or convalescent COVID-19.

The chain links TRBV7-9 to TRBJ2-3; 11 nucleotides align to TRBD2. This CDR3 comprises 18 residues. Looked up from germline, CDR1 is SEHNR and CDR2 is FQNEAQ (reference sequence). Trimming cost V 1 base and J 1 base; bases outside gene matches: 7. The CDR3 spells CASSLVSGGAFRTDTQYF. The DNA for the CDR3 is TGTGCCAGCAGCTTAGTTAGCGGGGGGGCCTTTCGCACAGATACGCAGTATTTT.

The chain combines TRBV3-1 (or the pseudogene TRBV3-2) with TRBJ2-5; D is perhaps TRBD2 (6 bases). This CDR3 comprises 14 residues. The V and J ends lost 0 bases and 5 bases respectively, with 10 bases between them. CDR1 and CDR2 from the germline V gene are LGHDT and YNNKEL (reference sequence). This chain's CDR3 is CASSQEGGWETQYF. In DNA form, the CDR3 reads TGTGCCAGCAGCCAAGAGGGGGGTTGGGAGACCCAGTACTTC.